This is a list of T cell receptor beta chains from one sample in a study of pediatric ulcerative colitis. Sequencing used immunoSEQ multiplex PCR; TCRdb keeps in-frame clones, though not all of them. The sample holds 55,000 to 80,000 clones, 77% seen once. Sequencing was carried out using blood. These receptors were obtained from a boy aged 5 to 17 with moderate ulcerative colitis. Both conserved end residues are part of each CDR3. Each record gives: CDR3 length, clone size, D gene, V gene, J gene, CDR3 DNA, CDR3 protein. D genes are given only for firm matches. Expanded clones get a size class; other rows say once, few or many, or leave the size out.

>14|.|TRBD1|TRBV5-1|TRBJ2-7
TGCGCCAGCAGCTCCGAAGGGGGCGCCTACGAGCAGTACTTC
CASSSEGGAYEQYF
>15|.|.|TRBV18|TRBJ1-1
TGTGCCAGCTCACCAGTCAGGGACCTGAACACTGAAGCTTTCTTT
CASSPVRDLNTEAFF
>14|.|TRBD2|TRBV30|TRBJ2-1
TGTGCCTGGAGTGAGGCGGGAGGATACAATGAGCAGTTCTTC
CAWSEAGGYNEQFF
>13|.|.|TRBV7-2|TRBJ1-5
TGTGCCAGCAGCTTAGAACAGAATCAGCCCCAGCATTTT
CASSLEQNQPQHF
>13|once|.|TRBV7-3|TRBJ2-1
TGTGCCAGCAGCTCGACTAGGACCAATGAGCAGTTCTTC
CASSSTRTNEQFF
>14|.|TRBD1|TRBV2|TRBJ1-4
TGTGCCAGCAGGGACAGGGGGTATGCTGAAAAACTGTTTTTT
CASRDRGYAEKLFF
>15|.|.|TRBV15|TRBJ1-4
TGTGCCACCAGCAGGCCGGTCGAGGTTACTGAAAAACTGTTTTTT
CATSRPVEVTEKLFF
>17|.|TRBD2|TRBV25-1|TRBJ2-1
TGTGCCAGTGAGGGGGGCGGGACTAGCGGGAATTACAATGAGCAGTTCTTC
CASEGGGTSGNYNEQFF
>14|.|.|TRBV5-8|TRBJ2-2
TGTGCCAGCAACGTAGACGCGAACACCGGGGAGCTGTTTTTT
CASNVDANTGELFF
>14|.|.|TRBV7-2|TRBJ1-5
TGTGCCAGCAGCCCGGGTCGGCACAATCAGCCCCAGCATTTT
CASSPGRHNQPQHF
>15|.|TRBD1|TRBV5-1|TRBJ2-7
TGCGCCAGCAGCCCATACCAGGGACAGGGCTACGAGCAGTACTTC
CASSPYQGQGYEQYF
>14|.|.|TRBV4-1|TRBJ2-1
TGCGCCAGCAGCCAAGATTTGCGGTACAATGAGCAGTTCTTC
CASSQDLRYNEQFF
>15|.|.|TRBV14|TRBJ1-2
TGTGCCAGCAGCCAAGATATGCGGGAGAACTATGGCTACACCTTC
CASSQDMRENYGYTF
>14|.|TRBD1|TRBV6-5|TRBJ1-2
TGTGCCAGCAGTTACAGGGGGCGGAACTATGGCTACACCTTC
CASSYRGRNYGYTF
>15|.|.|TRBV27|TRBJ2-2
TGTGCCAGCAGACCACGTGGGGGTAGCGCCGGGGAGCTGTTTTTT
CASRPRGGSAGELFF
>13|.|.|TRBV7-9|TRBJ1-1
TGTGCCAGCAGCTTAGACCGGGACCGTGAAGCTTTCTTT
CASSLDRDREAFF
>17|.|TRBD2|TRBV18|TRBJ2-1
TGTGCCAGCTCAGAGCTCGCGGGGGGTAGCTCCTACAATGAGCAGTTCTTC
CASSELAGGSSYNEQFF
>15|.|.|TRBV5-1|TRBJ1-2
TGCGCCAGCAGCCCGGACGGGGGCGCGAACTATGGCTACACCTTC
CASSPDGGANYGYTF
>15|.|.|TRBV27|TRBJ1-5
TGTGCCAGCAGTTTAAACAGGGAAGCCAATCAGCCCCAGCATTTT
CASSLNREANQPQHF
>14|.|.|TRBV6-1|TRBJ1-2
TGTGCCAGCAGTGAAGCAGCCGGAACCTATGGCTACACCTTC
CASSEAAGTYGYTF
>13|.|TRBD1|TRBV25-1|TRBJ1-1
TGTGCCAGCAGTGGTCAGGGGGCCACTGAAGCTTTCTTT
CASSGQGATEAFF
>13|few|.|TRBV11-2|TRBJ2-2
TGTGCCAGCAGCTTAGGGACAGCCGGGGAGCTGTTTTTT
CASSLGTAGELFF
>14|.|.|TRBV7-9|TRBJ2-7
TGTGCCAGCAGCGTCGTCTCACCAGGGCCCGAGCAGTACTTC
CASSVVSPGPEQYF
>16|.|TRBD1|TRBV5-1|TRBJ1-3
TGCGCCAGCAGTCGCTCCGGGACAGACTCTGGAAACACCATATATTTT
CASSRSGTDSGNTIYF
>11|few|.|TRBV20-1|TRBJ1-1
TGCAGTGCTAGGCCCCACTCTGAAGCTTTCTTT
CSARPHSEAFF
>14|few|TRBD1|TRBV18|TRBJ1-2
TGTGCCAGCTCACGGACAGGGGAGCGGAATGGCTACACCTTC
CASSRTGERNGYTF
>14|.|TRBD2|TRBV11-1|TRBJ2-7
TGTGCCAGCAGCCGGGAGCGGGGGCCCTACGAGCAGTACTTC
CASSRERGPYEQYF
>14|.|.|TRBV5-1|TRBJ1-2
TGCGCCAGCAGCAGGAGCCCTCCCAACTATGGCTACACCTTC
CASSRSPPNYGYTF
>15|few|.|TRBV10-1|TRBJ2-7
TGCGCCAGCAGTGAGTTTGGAGGTAACTCCTACGAGCAGTACTTC
CASSEFGGNSYEQYF
>16|.|.|TRBV19|TRBJ1-4
TGTGCCAGTAGCCTGGGAGGGATAGGCACTAATGAAAAACTGTTTTTT
CASSLGGIGTNEKLFF
>14|few|.|TRBV9|TRBJ1-1
TGTGCCAGCTCGCCCTATCAGGTGAACACTGAAGCTTTCTTT
CASSPYQVNTEAFF
>16|.|TRBD1|TRBV6-4|TRBJ1-6
TGTGCCAGCAGTGACTGGAGGACAGGGGCTAATTCACCCCTCCACTTT
CASSDWRTGANSPLHF
>14|once|.|TRBV5-1|TRBJ2-1
TGCGCCAGCAGTAGGGTGGACTCCTACAATGAGCAGTTCTTC
CASSRVDSYNEQFF
>14|.|TRBD1|TRBV29-1|TRBJ1-1
TGCAGCGTTGAAAGGGGGACAGGTAACACTGAAGCTTTCTTT
CSVERGTGNTEAFF
>16|.|TRBD2|TRBV4-1|TRBJ2-7
TGCGCCAGCAGCCAAGTATTTCTAGCGGCGGACTACGAGCAGTACTTC
CASSQVFLAADYEQYF
>16|.|TRBD1|TRBV25-1|TRBJ1-1
TGTGCCAGCAGTGAATTTCCAGGACAGGGAATCGCTGAAGCTTTCTTT
CASSEFPGQGIAEAFF
>14|few|.|TRBV4-2|TRBJ2-7
TGTGCCAGCAGCCAAGAATCAGGGACGCACGAGCAGTACTTC
CASSQESGTHEQYF